This T cell receptor (beta chain) stems from a study of blood T cell repertoires in COVID-19. CDR1 is SGHKS and CDR2 is YYEKEE in the germline V gene (reference sequence). The CDR3 is 16 residues long. V shed 0 bases and J 3 bases; nucleotides not matched to a gene: 6. In the source study's methods: Amplification with reference gene primers provided the estimates of nucleated cell counts. Clones were sequenced by immunoSEQ multiplex PCR, and TCRdb holds only the in-frame ones, with some missing. V and J calls and clone size are those listed in that table; D and trimming were worked out from the DNA. The table records about 35,000 clones, roughly four fifths of them present only once.

The chain recombines TRBV5-5 with TRBJ1-1, with 9 bases identical to TRBD1. This clonotype was sampled from a man older than 75 with active or convalescent COVID-19. Sequencing input: peripheral blood. The DNA of the CDR3 is TGTGCCAGCAGCTTGGGGGACAGGGTTCTGGACACTGAAGCTTTCTTT. It translates to CASSLGDRVLDTEAFF.